The T cell receptor beta chain described here comes from a study of shared clonotypes between healthy human individuals. The germline CDR1 and CDR2 sequences are SEHNR and FQNEAQ (reference sequence). The CDR3 runs 16 residues. With 5 bases clipped from V and 2 bases from J, the junction kept 8 bases outside the gene matches. Method: immunoSEQ multiplex PCR; TCRdb's copy keeps in-frame clones and lacks some. Among around 500,000 clones listed, about 82% were seen once. This receptor was identified in a woman between 40 and 55 years old in good health. Some clones in this sample may be carry-over from other donors' samples. The chain joins TRBV7-9 to TRBJ2-3, with TRBD1 identical over 9 bases. The sequencing input was PBMCs. The DNA for the CDR3 is TGTGCCAGCAGCCAAGGGGGACAGGGACTCACAGATACGCAGTATTTT. Translated, it gives CASSQGGQGLTDTQYF.